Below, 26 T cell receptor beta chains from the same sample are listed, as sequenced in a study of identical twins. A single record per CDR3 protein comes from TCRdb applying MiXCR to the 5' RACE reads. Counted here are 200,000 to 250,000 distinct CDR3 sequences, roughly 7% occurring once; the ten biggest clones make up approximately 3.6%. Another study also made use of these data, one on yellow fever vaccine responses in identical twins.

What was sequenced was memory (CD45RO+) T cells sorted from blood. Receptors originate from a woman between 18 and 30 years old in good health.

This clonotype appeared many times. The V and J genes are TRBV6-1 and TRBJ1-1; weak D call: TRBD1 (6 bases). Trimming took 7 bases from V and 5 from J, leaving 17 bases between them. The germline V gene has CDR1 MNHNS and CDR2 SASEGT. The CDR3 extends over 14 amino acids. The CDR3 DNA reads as TGTGCCAGCAACCTTCAGGGGCCTTGGACTGAAGCTTTCTTT. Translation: CASNLQGPWTEAFF.

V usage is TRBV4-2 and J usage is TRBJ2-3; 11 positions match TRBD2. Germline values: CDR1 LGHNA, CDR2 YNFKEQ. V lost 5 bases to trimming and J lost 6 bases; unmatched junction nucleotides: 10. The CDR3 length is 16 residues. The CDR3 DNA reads TGTGCCAGCAGCACACGACTAGCGGGGTCGCGGGATACGCAGTATTTT. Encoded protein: CASSTRLAGSRDTQYF.

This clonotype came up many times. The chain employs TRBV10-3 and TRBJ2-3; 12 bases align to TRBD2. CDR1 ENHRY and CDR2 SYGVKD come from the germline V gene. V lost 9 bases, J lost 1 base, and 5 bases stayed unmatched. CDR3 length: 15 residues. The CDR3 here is CAIMTSGGRTDTQYF. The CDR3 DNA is TGTGCCATAATGACTAGCGGGGGACGCACAGATACGCAGTATTTT.

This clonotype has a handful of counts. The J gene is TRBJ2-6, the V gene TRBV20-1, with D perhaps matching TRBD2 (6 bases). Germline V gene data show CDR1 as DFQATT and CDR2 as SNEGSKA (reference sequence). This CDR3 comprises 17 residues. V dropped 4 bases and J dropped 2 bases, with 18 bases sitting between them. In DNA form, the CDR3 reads TGCAGTGCTATCCCGGTAGGAGGGGTTGCTGGGGCCAACGTCCTGACTTTC. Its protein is CSAIPVGGVAGANVLTF.

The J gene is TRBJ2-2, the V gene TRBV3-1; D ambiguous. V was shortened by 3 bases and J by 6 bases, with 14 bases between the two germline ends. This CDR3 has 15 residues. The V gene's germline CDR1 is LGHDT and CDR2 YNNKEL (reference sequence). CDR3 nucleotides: TGTGCCAGCAGCCATTGGGTATCTATTTCCGGGGAGCTGTTTTTT. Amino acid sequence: CASSHWVSISGELFF.

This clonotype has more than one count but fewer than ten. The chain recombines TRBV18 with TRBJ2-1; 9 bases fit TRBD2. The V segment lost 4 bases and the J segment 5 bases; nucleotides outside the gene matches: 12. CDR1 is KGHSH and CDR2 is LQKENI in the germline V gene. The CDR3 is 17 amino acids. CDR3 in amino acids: CASSRDSSGGWDNEQFF. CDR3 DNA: TGTGCCAGCTCACGTGACAGTAGCGGGGGTTGGGACAATGAGCAGTTCTTC.

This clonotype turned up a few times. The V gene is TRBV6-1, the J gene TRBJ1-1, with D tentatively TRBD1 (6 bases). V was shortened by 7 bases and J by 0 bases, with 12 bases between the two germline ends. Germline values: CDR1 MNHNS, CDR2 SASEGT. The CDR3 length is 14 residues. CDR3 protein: CASIGGPVNTEAFF. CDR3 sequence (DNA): TGTGCCAGCATCGGGGGCCCGGTGAACACTGAAGCTTTCTTT.

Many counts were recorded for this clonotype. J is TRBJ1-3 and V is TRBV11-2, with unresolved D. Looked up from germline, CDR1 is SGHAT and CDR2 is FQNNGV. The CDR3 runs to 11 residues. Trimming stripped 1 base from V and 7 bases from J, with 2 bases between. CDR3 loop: CASSLANTIYF. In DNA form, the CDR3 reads TGTGCCAGCAGCTTAGCCAACACCATATATTTT.

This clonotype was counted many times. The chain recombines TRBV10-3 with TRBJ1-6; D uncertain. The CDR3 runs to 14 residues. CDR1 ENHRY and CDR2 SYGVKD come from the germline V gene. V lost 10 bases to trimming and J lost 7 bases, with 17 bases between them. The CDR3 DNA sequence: TGTGCCACCTCCCCCCCGGGGAACAATTCACCCCTCCACTTT. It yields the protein CATSPPGNNSPLHF.

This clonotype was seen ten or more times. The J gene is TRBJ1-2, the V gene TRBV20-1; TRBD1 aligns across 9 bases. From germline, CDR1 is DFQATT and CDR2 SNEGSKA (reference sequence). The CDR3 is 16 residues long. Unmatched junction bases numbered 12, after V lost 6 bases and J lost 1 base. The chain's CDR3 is CSAAGTGFGVNYGYTF. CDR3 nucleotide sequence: TGCAGTGCCGCCGGGACAGGGTTTGGGGTTAACTATGGCTACACCTTC.

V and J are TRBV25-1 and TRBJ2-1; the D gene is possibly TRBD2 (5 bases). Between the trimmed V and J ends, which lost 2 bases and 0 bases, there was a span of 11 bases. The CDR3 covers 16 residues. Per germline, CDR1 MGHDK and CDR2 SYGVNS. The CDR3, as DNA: TGTGCCAGCAGTGAACCGGGCCGGGGCTCCTACAATGAGCAGTTCTTC. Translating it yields CASSEPGRGSYNEQFF.

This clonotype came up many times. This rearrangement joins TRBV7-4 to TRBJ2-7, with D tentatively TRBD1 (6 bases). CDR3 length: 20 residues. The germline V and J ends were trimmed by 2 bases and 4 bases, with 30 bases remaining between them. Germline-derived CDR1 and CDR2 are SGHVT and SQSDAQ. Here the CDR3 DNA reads TGTGCCAGCAGCTTAAAATTTTCTAAATCCCGGGACATTGGGATGTACGAGCAGTACGTC. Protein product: CASSLKFSKSRDIGMYEQYV.

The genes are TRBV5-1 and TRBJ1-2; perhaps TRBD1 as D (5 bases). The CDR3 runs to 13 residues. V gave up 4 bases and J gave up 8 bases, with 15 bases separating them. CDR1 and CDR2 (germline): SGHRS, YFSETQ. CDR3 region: CASSQDTSGGYTF. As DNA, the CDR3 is TGCGCCAGCAGCCAGGACACCTCCGGCGGCTACACCTTC.

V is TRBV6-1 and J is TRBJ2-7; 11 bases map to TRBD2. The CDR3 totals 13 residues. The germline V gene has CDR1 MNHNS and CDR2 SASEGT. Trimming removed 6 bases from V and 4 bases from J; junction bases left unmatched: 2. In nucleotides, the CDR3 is TGTGCCAGCAGACCTAGCGGGAGGTACGAGCAGTACTTC. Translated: CASRPSGRYEQYF.

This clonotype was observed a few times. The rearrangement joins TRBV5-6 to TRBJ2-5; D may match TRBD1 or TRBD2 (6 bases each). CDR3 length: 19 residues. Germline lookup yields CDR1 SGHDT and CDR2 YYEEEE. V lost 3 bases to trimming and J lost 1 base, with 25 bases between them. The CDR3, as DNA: TGTGCCAGCAGCTCTCCCTACCGGGTCCCCGGGGGCTCCCAAGAGACCCAGTACTTC. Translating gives CASSSPYRVPGGSQETQYF. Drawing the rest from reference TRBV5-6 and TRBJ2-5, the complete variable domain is DAGVTQSPTHLIKTRGQQVTLRCSPKSGHDTVSWYQQALGQGPQFIFQYYEEEERQRGNFPDRFSGHQFPNYSSELNVNALLLGDSALYLCASSSPYRVPGGSQETQYFGPGTRLLVL.

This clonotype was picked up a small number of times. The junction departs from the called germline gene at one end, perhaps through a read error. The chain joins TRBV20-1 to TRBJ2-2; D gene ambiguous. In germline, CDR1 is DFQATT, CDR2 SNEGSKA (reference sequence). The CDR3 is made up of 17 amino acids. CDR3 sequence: CCARVGPHRLNTGELFF. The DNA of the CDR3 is TGCTGTGCTAGAGTTGGGCCTCACCGATTGAACACCGGGGAGCTGTTTTTT.

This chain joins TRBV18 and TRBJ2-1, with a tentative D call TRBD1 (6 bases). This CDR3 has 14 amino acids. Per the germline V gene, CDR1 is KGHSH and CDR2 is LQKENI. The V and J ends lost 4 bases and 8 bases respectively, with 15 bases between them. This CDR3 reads CASSQRQVEDEQFF. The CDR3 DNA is TGTGCCAGCTCACAGAGACAGGTCGAGGATGAGCAGTTCTTC.

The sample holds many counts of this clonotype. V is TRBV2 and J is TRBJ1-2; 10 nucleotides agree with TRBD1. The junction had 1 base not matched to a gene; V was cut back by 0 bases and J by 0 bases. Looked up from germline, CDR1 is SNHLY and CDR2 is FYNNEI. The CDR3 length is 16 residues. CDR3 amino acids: CASSEAGTGANYGYTF. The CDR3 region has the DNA TGTGCCAGCAGTGAAGCTGGGACAGGGGCTAACTATGGCTACACCTTC.

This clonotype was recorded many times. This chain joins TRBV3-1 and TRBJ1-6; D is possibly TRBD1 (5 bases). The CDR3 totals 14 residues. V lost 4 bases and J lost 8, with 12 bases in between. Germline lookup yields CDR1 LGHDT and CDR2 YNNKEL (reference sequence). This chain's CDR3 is CASSRTSLYSPLHF. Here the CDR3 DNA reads TGTGCCAGCAGCCGGACAAGCCTTTATTCACCCCTCCACTTT.

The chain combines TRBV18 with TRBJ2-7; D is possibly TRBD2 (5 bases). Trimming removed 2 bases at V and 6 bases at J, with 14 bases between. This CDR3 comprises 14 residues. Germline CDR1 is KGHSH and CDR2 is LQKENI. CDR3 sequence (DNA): TGTGCCAGCTCACCAAATCCAGGTGCGGGCGAGCAGTACGTC. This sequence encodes CASSPNPGAGEQYV.

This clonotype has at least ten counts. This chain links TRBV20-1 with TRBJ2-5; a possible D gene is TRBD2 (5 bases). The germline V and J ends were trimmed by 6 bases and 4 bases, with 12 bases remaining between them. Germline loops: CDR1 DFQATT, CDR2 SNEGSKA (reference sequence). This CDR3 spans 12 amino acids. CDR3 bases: TGCAGTGCGGTGGGAGTGGGAGAGACCCAGTACTTC. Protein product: CSAVGVGETQYF.

The CDR3 nucleotides read TGTGCCAGCAGTCCACAGTGGGGCCACTACGAGCAGTACTTC. Translating gives CASSPQWGHYEQYF. The chain carries TRBV27 and TRBJ2-7; possibly TRBD1 for D (5 bases). Per the germline V gene, CDR1 is MNHEY and CDR2 is SMNVEV (reference sequence). The CDR3 sequence is 14 residues long. Trimming cost V 5 bases and J 3 bases, with 14 bases left between them.

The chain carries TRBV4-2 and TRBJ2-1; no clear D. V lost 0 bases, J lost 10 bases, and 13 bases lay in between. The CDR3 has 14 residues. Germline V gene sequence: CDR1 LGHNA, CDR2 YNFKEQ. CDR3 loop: CASSQDAALEEQFF. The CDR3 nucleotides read TGTGCCAGCAGCCAAGATGCCGCTCTCGAAGAGCAGTTCTTC.

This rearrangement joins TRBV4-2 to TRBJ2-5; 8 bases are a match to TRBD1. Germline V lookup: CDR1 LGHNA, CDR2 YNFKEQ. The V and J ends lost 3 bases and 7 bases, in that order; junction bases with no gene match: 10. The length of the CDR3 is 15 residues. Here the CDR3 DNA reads TGTGCCAGCAGCCAGGATGGCGGGGACAGGTGGACCCAGTACTTC. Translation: CASSQDGGDRWTQYF.

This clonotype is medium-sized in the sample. Here the CDR3 reads CASSQDLLTGLDTQYF. Written as DNA, the CDR3 is TGTGCCAGCAGCCAAGATTTACTAACCGGTCTAGATACGCAGTATTTT. V usage is TRBV3-1 and J usage is TRBJ2-3; D uncertain. In germline, CDR1 is LGHDT, CDR2 YNNKEL (reference sequence). This CDR3 is built from 16 residues. V shed 0 bases and J shed 5 bases, with 15 bases lying between them.

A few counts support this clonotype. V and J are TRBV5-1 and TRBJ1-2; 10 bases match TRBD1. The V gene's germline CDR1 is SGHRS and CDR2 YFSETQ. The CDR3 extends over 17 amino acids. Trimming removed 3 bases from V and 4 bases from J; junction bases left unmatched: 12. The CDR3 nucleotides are TGCGCCAGCAGCTCCGGGACAGGGGTATCTCCTAGCTATGGCTACACCTTC. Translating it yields CASSSGTGVSPSYGYTF.